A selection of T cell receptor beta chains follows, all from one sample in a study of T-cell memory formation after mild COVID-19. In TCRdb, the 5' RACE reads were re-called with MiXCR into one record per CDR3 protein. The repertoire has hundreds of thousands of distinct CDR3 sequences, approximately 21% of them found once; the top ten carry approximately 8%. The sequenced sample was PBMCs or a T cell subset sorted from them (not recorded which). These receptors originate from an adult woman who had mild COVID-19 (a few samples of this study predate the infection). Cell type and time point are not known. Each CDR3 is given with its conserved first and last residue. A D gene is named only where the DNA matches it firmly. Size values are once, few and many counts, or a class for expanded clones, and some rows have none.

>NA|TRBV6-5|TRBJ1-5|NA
CASSYLGDQPQHF
TGTGCCAGCAGTTACTTGGGGGACCAGCCCCAGCATTTT
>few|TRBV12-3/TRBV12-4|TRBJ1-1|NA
CASSLTARAEAFF
TGTGCCAGCAGTTTAACTGCCAGAGCTGAAGCTTTCTTT
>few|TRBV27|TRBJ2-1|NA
CASSIYDRNEQFF
TGTGCCAGCAGTATCTATGACCGAAATGAGCAGTTCTTC
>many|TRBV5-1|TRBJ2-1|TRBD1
CASSLDPTGEQFF
TGCGCCAGCAGTCTCGACCCGACAGGGGAGCAGTTCTTC
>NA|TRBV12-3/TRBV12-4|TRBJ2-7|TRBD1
CASRRTGRSYEQYF
TGTGCCAGCAGGCGGACAGGGAGGTCCTACGAGCAGTACTTC
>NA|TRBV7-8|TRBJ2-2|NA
CASSSHNPDSLITGELFF
TGTGCCAGCAGCTCACACAACCCGGACTCGCTAATTACCGGGGAGCTGTTTTTT
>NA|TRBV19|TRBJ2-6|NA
CASRPTGSGANVLTF
TGTGCCAGTAGGCCCACAGGCTCTGGGGCCAACGTCCTGACTTTC
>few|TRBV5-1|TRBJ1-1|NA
CASSSAFEGGTEAFF
TGCGCCAGCAGCTCAGCGTTCGAGGGAGGAACTGAAGCTTTCTTT
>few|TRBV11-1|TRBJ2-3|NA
CASSLSRRDTQYF
TGTGCCAGCAGCTTATCTAGGCGAGATACGCAGTATTTT
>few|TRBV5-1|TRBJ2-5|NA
CASSRGTMADQETQYF
TGCGCCAGCAGCCGAGGGACAATGGCTGATCAGGAGACCCAGTACTTC
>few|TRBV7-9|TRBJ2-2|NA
CASPPGLLDTGELFF
TGTGCCAGTCCGCCGGGACTTCTTGACACCGGGGAGCTGTTTTTT
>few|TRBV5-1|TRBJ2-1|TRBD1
CASSQGTGVYNEQFF
TGCGCCAGCAGCCAGGGGACAGGGGTTTACAATGAGCAGTTCTTC
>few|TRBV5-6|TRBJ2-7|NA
CASSLRDPYEQYF
TGTGCCAGCAGCTTAAGGGACCCCTACGAGCAGTACTTC
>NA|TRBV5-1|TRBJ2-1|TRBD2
CASSFRGENNEQFF
TGCGCCAGCAGCTTTCGGGGGGAAAACAATGAGCAGTTCTTC
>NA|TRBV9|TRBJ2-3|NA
CASSVVLGGPGDTQYF
TGTGCCAGCAGCGTAGTACTGGGGGGGCCGGGAGATACGCAGTATTTT
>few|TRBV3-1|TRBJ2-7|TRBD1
CASSHGQGAYEQYF
TGTGCCAGCAGCCACGGACAGGGGGCATACGAGCAGTACTTC
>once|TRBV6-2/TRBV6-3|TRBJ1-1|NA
CASTPMRQVNTEAFF
TGTGCCAGCACCCCTATGCGGCAGGTGAACACTGAAGCTTTCTTT
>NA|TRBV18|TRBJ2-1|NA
CASSPDRVTYNEQFF
TGTGCCAGCTCACCAGACCGGGTTACCTACAATGAGCAGTTCTTC
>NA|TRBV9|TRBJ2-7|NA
CASSVEPLDTYEQYF
TGTGCCAGCAGCGTAGAACCCCTAGACACATACGAGCAGTACTTC
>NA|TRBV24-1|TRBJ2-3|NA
CATSDPGITDTQYF
TGTGCCACCAGTGACCCCGGGATCACAGATACGCAGTATTTT
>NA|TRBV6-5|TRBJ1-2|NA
CASSYVPGQPTLDGYTF
TGTGCCAGCAGTTACGTCCCAGGGCAACCAACTCTCGATGGCTACACCTTC
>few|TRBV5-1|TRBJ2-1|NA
CASSLLQDFHNEQFF
TGCGCCAGCAGCTTGTTACAGGACTTCCACAATGAGCAGTTCTTC
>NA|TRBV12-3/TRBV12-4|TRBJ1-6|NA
CASSLGRAAFSPLHF
TGTGCCAGCAGTTTGGGCCGCGCGGCGTTTTCACCCCTCCACTTT
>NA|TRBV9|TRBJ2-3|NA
CASSLTAGRNTDTQYF
TGTGCCAGCAGCCTTACAGCGGGCCGTAACACAGATACGCAGTATTTT
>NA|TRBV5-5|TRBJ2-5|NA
CASSSPEPGMEETQYF
TGTGCCAGCAGCTCCCCCGAACCGGGAATGGAAGAGACCCAGTACTTC
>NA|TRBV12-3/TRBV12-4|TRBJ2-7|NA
CASSLVAGEIHEQYF
TGTGCCAGCAGTTTAGTGGCAGGGGAAATCCACGAGCAGTACTTC